Following are 25 T cell receptor beta chains from one sample sequenced in a study of blood T cell repertoires in COVID-19. Assay used: immunoSEQ multiplex PCR; TCRdb lists only in-frame clones, some missing. The repertoire includes around 130,000 clones, 85% of them detected once, and around 4.2% sits in the top ten. The sample comprised peripheral blood. All receptors derive from a man in his sixties with acute or convalescent COVID-19.

CDR3: CASSLEGQGRAGELFF. CDR3 DNA sequence: TGCGCCAGCAGTCTGGAGGGACAGGGCAGGGCCGGGGAGCTGTTTTTT. This chain joins TRBV5-1 and TRBJ2-2, with 9 bases identical to TRBD1. J gave up 6 bases and V 5 bases, and 11 bases lay outside the gene matches. The CDR3 is 16 amino acids. CDR1 SGHRS and CDR2 YFSETQ come from the germline V gene.

The chain carries TRBV19 and TRBJ1-1; TRBD1 aligns across 7 bases. Trimming cost V 10 bases and J 1 base; bases outside gene matches: 3. Per germline, CDR1 LNHDA and CDR2 SQIVND (reference sequence). The CDR3 loop spans 12 amino acids. CDR3 DNA: TGTGCCACCAGGACAGGGAACACTGAAGCTTTCTTT. As protein: CATRTGNTEAFF. Filled out from reference TRBV19 and TRBJ1-1, the complete variable domain reads DGGITQSPKYLFRKEGQNVTLSCEQNLNHDAMYWYRQDPGQGLRLIYYSQIVNDFQKGDIAEGYSVSREKKESFPLTVTSAQKNPTAFYLCATRTGNTEAFFGQGTRLTVV.

V is TRBV10-3 and J is TRBJ2-5, with 8 nucleotides matching TRBD2. There are 13 residues in the CDR3. Losses at the gene ends were 5 bases for V and 1 base for J; bases not matched to a gene: 0. Germline values: CDR1 ENHRY, CDR2 SYGVKD. CDR3 in DNA: TGTGCCATCAGTCTAGCGGGCCAAGAGACCCAGTACTTC. Protein: CAISLAGQETQYF.

The V gene is TRBV28, the J gene TRBJ2-1; 8 bases line up with TRBD2. This CDR3 is 13 amino acids long. Germline values: CDR1 MDHEN, CDR2 SYDVKM. V dropped 8 bases and J dropped 13; count of bases not matched to a gene: 13. CDR3 in DNA: TGTGCCAGCTCAGCGGGAGATATTTGGGTTCAGTTCTTC. Translating it yields CASSAGDIWVQFF. Filled out from reference TRBV28 and TRBJ2-1, the complete variable domain reads DVKVTQSSRYLVKRTGEKVFLECVQDMDHENMFWYRQDPGLGLRLIYFSYDVKMKEKGDIPEGYSVSREKKERFSLILESASTNQTSMYLCASSAGDIWVQFFGPGTRLTVL.

The rearrangement uses TRBV9 and TRBJ2-3, with D possibly being TRBD2 (5 bases). Between the trimmed V and J ends, which lost 2 bases and 4 bases, there was a span of 11 bases. Germline V gene lookup returns CDR1 SGDLS and CDR2 YYNGEE. This CDR3 is built from 14 residues. CDR3: CASSVAGPPDTQYF. CDR3 in DNA: TGTGCCAGCAGCGTCGCGGGCCCCCCAGATACGCAGTATTTT.

The rearrangement links TRBV27 to TRBJ2-4; 11 nucleotides line up with TRBD1. The CDR3 has 15 residues. Germline CDR1 reads MNHEY; CDR2 reads SMNVEV (reference sequence). Trimming took 8 bases from V and 6 from J; bases not matched to a gene: 9. In nucleotides, the CDR3 is TGTGCCAGCTGGGACCCGGGACAGGGGGGAAACATTCAGTACTTC. Protein sequence: CASWDPGQGGNIQYF.

The chain has TRBV2 and TRBJ2-7, with D possibly matching TRBD2 (5 bases). CDR1 is SNHLY, CDR2 FYNNEI, per germline. The V gene lost 0 bases and the J gene lost 4 bases, with 7 bases spanning the gap. CDR3 size: 13 residues. CDR3 in DNA: TGTGCCAGCAGTGAAGCGGAGGTTTACGAGCAGTACTTC. Translating it yields CASSEAEVYEQYF.

The gene calls are TRBV12-3 or TRBV12-4 and TRBJ2-1; D is perhaps TRBD2 (7 bases). V shed 8 bases and J shed 9 bases, with 17 bases lying between them. This CDR3 region has 13 residues. CDR3 in DNA: TGTGCCAGCCGTGGGGGGGGCCTCGGTGAGCAGTTCTTC. Translation gives CASRGGGLGEQFF.

The CDR3 region has the DNA TGTGCCAGCAGTTTATTGAGTCTTAGAGATACGCAGTATTTT. This sequence encodes CASSLLSLRDTQYF. This chain uses TRBV27 with TRBJ2-3; D remains unclear. From germline, CDR1 is MNHEY and CDR2 SMNVEV (reference sequence). Trimming cost V 1 base and J 5 bases, with 10 bases left between them. The CDR3 length is 14 residues.

This chain links TRBV10-3 with TRBJ1-6; D unclear. V lost 7 bases and J 8 bases, leaving 15 bases between the germline ends. The CDR3 spans 14 residues. Germline V gene data show CDR1 as ENHRY and CDR2 as SYGVKD. The CDR3 DNA sequence: TGTGCCATCAATGACCGGAGTGAGGATTCACCCCTCCACTTT. Encoded protein: CAINDRSEDSPLHF.

The V and J genes are TRBV4-2 and TRBJ2-6; TRBD2 agrees at 8 bases. V trimming: 0 bases; J trimming: 0 bases; junction bases outside the gene matches: 10. Per the germline V gene, CDR1 is LGHNA and CDR2 is YNFKEQ. The CDR3 contains 20 residues. The CDR3 sequence is CASSQDPRGGAHSGANVLTF. The DNA of the CDR3 is TGTGCCAGCAGCCAAGACCCCCGGGGGGGCGCCCACTCTGGGGCCAACGTCCTGACTTTC.

This clone was recorded once. The gene calls are TRBV28 and TRBJ2-3, with TRBD2 matching over 11 bases. CDR3 size: 15 residues. Germline trimming cut 5 bases from V and 2 bases from J; bases unmatched to any gene: 3. Per germline, CDR1 MDHEN and CDR2 SYDVKM. The CDR3 reads CASSKTSGNTDTQYF. The CDR3 DNA reads as TGTGCCAGCAGTAAGACTAGCGGGAACACAGATACGCAGTATTTT.

The chain joins TRBV19 to TRBJ1-2; 7 nucleotides align to TRBD1. CDR1 and CDR2 (germline): LNHDA, SQIVND (reference sequence). The CDR3 covers 13 residues. The junction had 5 bases not matched to a gene; V was cut back by 6 bases and J by 4 bases. The CDR3 spells CASSLQGTYGYTF. The CDR3 region has the DNA TGTGCCAGTAGCCTACAGGGGACCTATGGCTACACCTTC.

The gene calls are TRBV4-2 and TRBJ1-1, with D perhaps matching TRBD1 (5 bases). Per the germline V gene, CDR1 is LGHNA and CDR2 is YNFKEQ. Deletions cut 4 bases from V and 6 bases from J, with 15 bases between. This CDR3 has 14 amino acids. The CDR3 coding sequence is TGTGCCAGCAGCCCGGGCCCAGGGTCGTCTGAAGCTTTCTTT. Translating gives CASSPGPGSSEAFF.

The rearrangement uses TRBV4-3 and TRBJ1-1, with D unclear. Between the trimmed V and J ends, which lost 1 base and 6 bases, there was a span of 15 bases. In germline, CDR1 is LGHNA, CDR2 YSLEER. The CDR3 covers 15 residues. Here the CDR3 DNA reads TGCGCCAGCAGCCAAGGTGTACTGGGTAGCGCTGAAGCTTTCTTT. It translates to CASSQGVLGSAEAFF.

This clone was found a few times. The chain uses TRBV28 and TRBJ1-1; possible D gene TRBD1, 6 bases. V was cut by 3 bases and J by 0 bases, with 11 bases left in between. CDR3 length equals 15 residues. Germline V gene data show CDR1 as MDHEN and CDR2 as SYDVKM. The CDR3 sequence: CASSFRDKLNTEAFF. The CDR3 nucleotides are TGTGCCAGCAGTTTCAGGGACAAGTTGAACACTGAAGCTTTCTTT.

Only a few counts were recorded for this clone. Distinct nucleotide sequences in the sample also encode this CDR3. The chain carries TRBV6-1 and TRBJ1-6, with unresolved D. The CDR3 spans 13 residues. V lost 2 bases, J lost 9 bases, and 8 bases lay in between. Germline lookup yields CDR1 MNHNS and CDR2 SASEGT. The CDR3 region is CASSETGGSPLHF. The CDR3 DNA follows: TGTGCCAGCAGTGAAACTGGAGGTTCACCCCTCCACTTT.

This clone occurred a few times. The rearrangement joins TRBV12-3 or TRBV12-4 to TRBJ1-1; possible D gene TRBD1, 5 bases. Trimming took 8 bases from V and 7 from J, leaving 17 bases between them. CDR3 length equals 13 residues. CDR3 DNA: TGTGCCAGCCTGAGGGAGGGGTGGAGTGAAGCTTTCTTT. Translated, it gives CASLREGWSEAFF.

This chain connects TRBV27 to TRBJ2-7, with 8 bases aligning to TRBD1. J lost 3 bases, V lost 6 bases, and 10 bases had no gene match. Germline V gene sequence: CDR1 MNHEY, CDR2 SMNVEV (reference sequence). The CDR3 runs to 15 residues. The CDR3 sequence: CASSPDRGHGYEQYF. The CDR3 DNA reads as TGTGCCAGCAGCCCCGACAGGGGTCACGGCTACGAGCAGTACTTC.

The chain joins TRBV12-5 to TRBJ2-3, with D perhaps matching TRBD2 (5 bases). Trimming cost V 1 base and J 2 bases, with 16 bases left between them. The CDR3 loop spans 17 amino acids. Germline lookup yields CDR1 LGHNT and CDR2 FRNRAP. This CDR3 is CASGLGADGGLTDTQYF. For the CDR3, the DNA is TGTGCTAGTGGTTTGGGGGCGGACGGCGGACTCACAGATACGCAGTATTTT.

The chain has TRBV3-1 (or the pseudogene TRBV3-2) and TRBJ2-2; D might be TRBD2 (5 bases). The length of the CDR3 is 14 residues. Germline V gives CDR1 LGHDT, CDR2 YNNKEL (reference sequence). Deletions cut 2 bases from V and 3 bases from J, with 7 bases between. In DNA, the CDR3 is TGTGCCAGCAGCCAAAGCGGAGACACCGGGGAGCTGTTTTTT. Its protein product is CASSQSGDTGELFF.

This clone has just a few counts. This chain's CDR3 is CAWSVGQGDNSPLHF. Here the CDR3 DNA reads TGTGCCTGGAGTGTAGGCCAGGGGGATAATTCACCCCTCCACTTT. V is TRBV30 and J is TRBJ1-6; the match to TRBD1 covers 7 bases. The CDR3 runs 15 residues. V was pared by 0 bases and J by 5 bases, with 4 bases of the junction left unmatched. CDR1 and CDR2 from the germline V gene are GTSNPN and SVGIG (reference sequence).

V gene TRBV9 combines with J gene TRBJ2-2, with 8 bases lining up with TRBD2. The V gene's germline CDR1 is SGDLS and CDR2 YYNGEE. V lost 2 bases and J lost 6; bases outside the gene matches: 0. This CDR3 has 13 residues. CDR3 bases: TGTGCCAGCAGCGTGACTAGCGCCGGGGAGCTGTTTTTT. This sequence encodes CASSVTSAGELFF.

This clone has a handful of counts. This chain uses TRBV9 with TRBJ2-3; 7 bases agree with TRBD2. Unmatched junction bases numbered 5, after V lost 1 base and J lost 0 bases. Germline CDR1 and CDR2: SGDLS and YYNGEE. The CDR3 consists of 16 residues. CDR3 coding DNA: TGTGCCAGCAGCGTATCGGGAGGCCATAGCACAGATACGCAGTATTTT. Translation: CASSVSGGHSTDTQYF.

J is TRBJ2-2 and V is TRBV24-1; TRBD1 agrees at 8 bases. This CDR3 comprises 19 residues. Looked up from germline, CDR1 is KGHDR and CDR2 is SFDVKD. V trimming: 3 bases; J trimming: 6 bases; junction bases outside the gene matches: 17. CDR3 in DNA: TGTGCCACCAGTGATCCCACCGGGACAGGCTTGGGTCGACCCGGGGAGCTGTTTTTT. It specifies CATSDPTGTGLGRPGELFF.